This T cell receptor (beta chain) was observed in a study of blood T cells in healthy people across ages. On the study more broadly: The template switching approach captured approximately one barcoded beta molecule for every two T cells.

The use of a sample-barcoded 5' primer and a J-beta primer mix characterized a second PCR of about 7 to 12 cycles. TCRdb analysed the 5' RACE reads with MiXCR anew, one entry per CDR3 protein. The sample records 1 million or so distinct CDR3 sequences, around 45% being singletons. The CDR3 is 14 residues long. Per the germline V gene, CDR1 is DFQATT and CDR2 is SNEGSKA (reference sequence). V was trimmed by 6 bases and J by 11 bases, leaving 25 bases between them. Findings and caveats of the study: When set beside aged donors, long-lived donors presented more naive CD4+ cells and higher diversity.

In regard to this clonotype: Its antigen remains unknown.

PBMCs were isolated at a quantity of at least 7 million per sample. This clonotype originated in a woman aged 55-70 years in good health. Sequenced sample: blood. This chain joins TRBV20-1 and TRBJ2-5, with a possible D match to TRBD1 (5 bases). The CDR3 reads CSAEGEGFSNEQYF. DNA for the CDR3: TGCAGTGCCGAAGGGGAAGGGTTTTCCAATGAGCAGTACTTC.